A selection of T cell receptor beta chains follows, all from one sample in a study of breast tumors, draining lymph nodes, adjacent tissues. TCRdb passed the multiplex PCR reads through MiXCR, listing each CDR3 protein once. The sample records approximately 250,000 distinct CDR3 sequences, less than 35% being singletons. Input material: axillary lymph node tissue. Receptor source: a female donor with breast cancer. Some clones in this sample may be carry-over from other donors' samples. Both conserved end residues are part of each CDR3. Fields, in order: clone size, D gene, J gene, CDR3 length, V gene, CDR3 DNA, CDR3 protein. A D gene is named only where the DNA matches it firmly. Rows give clone size only sometimes, using once, few, many, or a class for an expanded clone.

abundance: .; d_gene: TRBD1; j_gene: TRBJ2-1; len: 12; v_gene: TRBV2; CDR3nt: TGTGCCAGCAGATCCAGGGGGTCTGAGCAGTTCTTC; CDR3aa: CASRSRGSEQFF
abundance: many; d_gene: .; j_gene: TRBJ1-3; len: 17; v_gene: TRBV11-2; CDR3nt: TGTGCCAGCAGTCTTACCTTCACTCCGTGGAGAGGAAACACCATATATTTT; CDR3aa: CASSLTFTPWRGNTIYF
abundance: .; d_gene: .; j_gene: TRBJ2-6; len: 14; v_gene: TRBV19; CDR3nt: TGTGCCAGTAGTGTATTGCCAGGGGCCAACGTCCTGACTTTC; CDR3aa: CASSVLPGANVLTF
abundance: few; d_gene: TRBD2; j_gene: TRBJ2-1; len: 16; v_gene: TRBV18; CDR3nt: TGTGCCAGCTCCCAGTATTCTAGCGGGGGTTACAATGAGCAGTTCTTC; CDR3aa: CASSQYSSGGYNEQFF
abundance: many; d_gene: TRBD2; j_gene: TRBJ2-1; len: 13; v_gene: TRBV13; CDR3nt: TGTGCCAGCGGTGACGGACTAGTCAATGAGCAGTTCTTC; CDR3aa: CASGDGLVNEQFF
abundance: many; d_gene: TRBD2; j_gene: TRBJ2-7; len: 16; v_gene: TRBV10-3; CDR3nt: TGTGCCATCAGTGAGTCGATTTGGGGGACTACCTACGAGCAGTACTTC; CDR3aa: CAISESIWGTTYEQYF
abundance: many; d_gene: TRBD2; j_gene: TRBJ2-1; len: 14; v_gene: TRBV10-3; CDR3nt: TGTGCCATCAAGCGGACTAGCGGTAACAATGAGCAGTTCTTC; CDR3aa: CAIKRTSGNNEQFF
abundance: .; d_gene: TRBD2; j_gene: TRBJ2-3; len: 16; v_gene: TRBV3-1; CDR3nt: TGTGCCAGCAGCCCTAGCGGAAGACCGACCACAGATACGCAGTATTTT; CDR3aa: CASSPSGRPTTDTQYF
abundance: many; d_gene: .; j_gene: TRBJ2-1; len: 18; v_gene: TRBV7-2; CDR3nt: TGTGCCAGCAGCTCCCTCAGGGTGGGGCAGGGAGTCTACAATGAGCAGTTCTTC; CDR3aa: CASSSLRVGQGVYNEQFF
abundance: many; d_gene: .; j_gene: TRBJ1-2; len: 13; v_gene: TRBV9; CDR3nt: TGTGCCAGCAGCGTTCAGGGCAACTATGGCTACACCTTC; CDR3aa: CASSVQGNYGYTF
abundance: .; d_gene: .; j_gene: TRBJ1-5; len: 11; v_gene: TRBV19; CDR3nt: TGTGCCAGCAGACAGCGGGACAAGATACATTTT; CDR3aa: CASRQRDKIHF
abundance: .; d_gene: .; j_gene: TRBJ2-1; len: 15; v_gene: TRBV2; CDR3nt: TGTGCCAGCAGTGAAACTAGATACTCCTACAATGAGCAGTTCTTC; CDR3aa: CASSETRYSYNEQFF
abundance: .; d_gene: .; j_gene: TRBJ2-2; len: 13; v_gene: TRBV24-1; CDR3nt: TGTGCCACCAGTGACAGAAACACCGGGGAGCTGTTTTTT; CDR3aa: CATSDRNTGELFF
abundance: .; d_gene: TRBD2; j_gene: TRBJ2-7; len: 16; v_gene: TRBV27; CDR3nt: TGTGCCAGCAGTTTATCCGGGGGGGAGTACTCCTACGAGCAGTACTTC; CDR3aa: CASSLSGGEYSYEQYF
abundance: .; d_gene: .; j_gene: TRBJ2-1; len: 14; v_gene: TRBV11-3; CDR3nt: TGTGCCAGCTTAGTCCCGGGACTGGCAAATGAGCAGTTCTTC; CDR3aa: CASLVPGLANEQFF
abundance: few; d_gene: .; j_gene: TRBJ2-1; len: 10; v_gene: TRBV6-1; CDR3nt: TGTGCCAGCAGTGAACTAGTGCAGTTCTTC; CDR3aa: CASSELVQFF
abundance: many; d_gene: .; j_gene: TRBJ2-4; len: 13; v_gene: TRBV7-6; CDR3nt: TGTGCCAGCAGCGACGGATCCAAAAACATTCAGTACTTC; CDR3aa: CASSDGSKNIQYF
abundance: .; d_gene: .; j_gene: TRBJ1-5; len: 14; v_gene: TRBV28; CDR3nt: TGTGCCAGCAGTTTGTGGGGCGGCAATCAGCCCCAGCATTTT; CDR3aa: CASSLWGGNQPQHF
abundance: many; d_gene: .; j_gene: TRBJ2-6; len: 16; v_gene: TRBV3-1; CDR3nt: TGTGCCAGCAGCACCCGAAGTGCCTCTGGGGCCAACGTCCTGACTTTC; CDR3aa: CASSTRSASGANVLTF
abundance: .; d_gene: TRBD1; j_gene: TRBJ2-1; len: 13; v_gene: TRBV19; CDR3nt: TGTGCCACCAGTGGGACAGGGAGCAATGAGCAGTTCTTC; CDR3aa: CATSGTGSNEQFF
abundance: .; d_gene: .; j_gene: TRBJ2-1; len: 12; v_gene: TRBV6-1; CDR3nt: TGTGCCAGCAGGTCGGTTACCAATGAGCAGTTCTTC; CDR3aa: CASRSVTNEQFF
abundance: .; d_gene: TRBD1; j_gene: TRBJ1-6; len: 17; v_gene: TRBV24-1; CDR3nt: TGTGCCACCAGTGCTAGTCAACCGGGACAGGGAAATTCACCCCTCCACTTT; CDR3aa: CATSASQPGQGNSPLHF
abundance: .; d_gene: .; j_gene: TRBJ1-6; len: 14; v_gene: TRBV15; CDR3nt: TGTGCCACCAGCAGAGTGTGGGGCGGTTCACCCCTCCACTTT; CDR3aa: CATSRVWGGSPLHF
abundance: .; d_gene: .; j_gene: TRBJ2-3; len: 15; v_gene: TRBV2; CDR3nt: TGTGCCAGCGAGGGAGGATACCCCCCCTTGAATGAGCAGTATTTT; CDR3aa: CASEGGYPPLNEQYF
abundance: .; d_gene: .; j_gene: TRBJ1-6; len: 13; v_gene: TRBV20-1; CDR3nt: TGCAGTGCTAAGCCTGAGTCGAGTTCACCCCTCCACTTT; CDR3aa: CSAKPESSSPLHF
abundance: few; d_gene: TRBD2; j_gene: TRBJ2-1; len: 15; v_gene: TRBV6-5; CDR3nt: TGTGCCAGCAGTTACACTAGCGGGGGGGCAGGGGAGCAGTTCTTC; CDR3aa: CASSYTSGGAGEQFF
abundance: many; d_gene: .; j_gene: TRBJ2-1; len: 19; v_gene: TRBV7-2; CDR3nt: TGTGCCAGCAGCTTAAGTCCGCCCGGGACCCCGAGCTCCTACAATGAGCAGTTCTTC; CDR3aa: CASSLSPPGTPSSYNEQFF
abundance: many; d_gene: .; j_gene: TRBJ1-5; len: 16; v_gene: TRBV2; CDR3nt: TGTGCCAGCAGTGATTACCGCTTGTATAGCAATCAGCCCCAGCATTTT; CDR3aa: CASSDYRLYSNQPQHF
abundance: .; d_gene: .; j_gene: TRBJ1-4; len: 15; v_gene: TRBV6-6; CDR3nt: TGTGCCAGCAGTCGGGGGGACAAGGCTAATGAAAAACTGTTTTTT; CDR3aa: CASSRGDKANEKLFF
abundance: .; d_gene: .; j_gene: TRBJ2-7; len: 12; v_gene: TRBV25-1; CDR3nt: TGTGCCAGCAGTGAAATGAACAGGGAGCAGTACTTC; CDR3aa: CASSEMNREQYF
abundance: .; d_gene: .; j_gene: TRBJ1-2; len: 16; v_gene: TRBV28; CDR3nt: TGTGCCAGCGGGACTGGACTGCGGGGGGCGTACTATGGCTACACCTTC; CDR3aa: CASGTGLRGAYYGYTF
abundance: many; d_gene: TRBD1; j_gene: TRBJ2-3; len: 17; v_gene: TRBV24-1; CDR3nt: TGTGCCACCAGTGAAGGACAGGGGGCGATACGCACAGATACGCAGTATTTT; CDR3aa: CATSEGQGAIRTDTQYF
abundance: many; d_gene: .; j_gene: TRBJ2-7; len: 13; v_gene: TRBV6-1; CDR3nt: TGTGCCAGCAGGGACTACGGTCAAGGCGAGCAGTACTTC; CDR3aa: CASRDYGQGEQYF
abundance: many; d_gene: .; j_gene: TRBJ2-5; len: 15; v_gene: TRBV2; CDR3nt: TGTGCCAGCAGGACAGACGGAATGTTCCAAGAGACCCAGTACTTC; CDR3aa: CASRTDGMFQETQYF
abundance: many; d_gene: TRBD2; j_gene: TRBJ2-1; len: 16; v_gene: TRBV5-1; CDR3nt: TGCGCCAGCAGCTTGGCCGTAGGCGGGAGGGGGAATGAGCAGTTCTTC; CDR3aa: CASSLAVGGRGNEQFF
abundance: many; d_gene: .; j_gene: TRBJ2-1; len: 14; v_gene: TRBV6-1; CDR3nt: TGTGCCAGCAGTCTCAGGGGACTCCACAATGAGCAGTTCTTC; CDR3aa: CASSLRGLHNEQFF
abundance: .; d_gene: TRBD1; j_gene: TRBJ2-7; len: 14; v_gene: TRBV30; CDR3nt: TGTGCCTGGAGTGTAGGGACAGGGGATTACGAGCAGTACTTC; CDR3aa: CAWSVGTGDYEQYF
abundance: .; d_gene: .; j_gene: TRBJ2-7; len: 14; v_gene: TRBV20-1; CDR3nt: TGCAGTGCTAGTAGTGGGCGGGGTCTACGTGGGCAGTACTTC; CDR3aa: CSASSGRGLRGQYF
abundance: .; d_gene: .; j_gene: TRBJ1-1; len: 15; v_gene: TRBV20-1; CDR3nt: TGCAGTGCTAACGGTAAAGGCTTCATGACCACTGAAGCTTTCTTT; CDR3aa: CSANGKGFMTTEAFF
abundance: many; d_gene: .; j_gene: TRBJ1-3; len: 14; v_gene: TRBV29-1; CDR3nt: TGCAGCGTGCTCGAGAGCGTAACTGGAAACACCATATATTTT; CDR3aa: CSVLESVTGNTIYF
abundance: .; d_gene: TRBD2; j_gene: TRBJ2-2; len: 16; v_gene: TRBV19; CDR3nt: TGTGCCAGTACGAGCGGGGGGCTCACATCCGCCGGGGAGCTGTTTTTT; CDR3aa: CASTSGGLTSAGELFF
abundance: once; d_gene: TRBD2; j_gene: TRBJ2-1; len: 17; v_gene: TRBV7-2; CDR3nt: TGTGCCAGCAGCCCAGGGGTGACTAGCGGGGGAAGCAATGAGCAGTTCTTC; CDR3aa: CASSPGVTSGGSNEQFF
abundance: many; d_gene: TRBD1; j_gene: TRBJ1-5; len: 17; v_gene: TRBV20-1; CDR3nt: TGCAGTGCCACGACTAGGAACGGGACAGGGGAAAATCAGCCCCAGCATTTT; CDR3aa: CSATTRNGTGENQPQHF
abundance: many; d_gene: TRBD1; j_gene: TRBJ1-5; len: 15; v_gene: TRBV19; CDR3nt: TGTGCCAGTGCACCCGGGACAGGGCGCAATCAGCCCCAGCATTTT; CDR3aa: CASAPGTGRNQPQHF